Below are 16 T cell receptor beta chains sequenced from a single sample in a study of T cell repertoires in aging, cancer and after chemotherapy. Multiplex touch-down PCR with TRB-A/B primers amplified rearranged V-D-J TRB sequences. TCRdb fed the multiplex PCR reads into MiXCR, producing one record per CDR3 protein. The repertoire holds some 9,000 distinct CDR3 sequences, with approximately 25% as singletons. Amplification of TCR beta used genomic DNA extracted from peripheral blood. Source material: blood. The receptors derive from a human donor with a blood cancer.

This clonotype was counted only a few times. The chain combines TRBV4-3 with TRBJ2-2, with 7 nucleotides matching TRBD2. Germline-derived CDR1 and CDR2 are LGHNA and YSLEER. The CDR3 runs 14 residues. V was pared by 0 bases and J by 5 bases, with 0 bases of the junction left unmatched. The CDR3 region has the DNA TGCGCCAGCAGCCAAGATAGCGGGACCGGGGAGCTGTTTTTT. This gives the protein CASSQDSGTGELFF.

By share of the sample, this clonotype is medium-sized. The chain couples TRBV6-2 or TRBV6-3 to TRBJ2-7, with D uncertain. CDR3 length: 14 residues. Trimming took 8 bases from V and 0 from J, leaving 14 bases between them. From germline, CDR1 is MNHEY and CDR2 SVGEGT. CDR3: CASHATVRSYEQYF. The CDR3 nucleotides are TGTGCCAGCCACGCCACAGTCCGCTCCTACGAGCAGTACTTC.

Comments on this clonotype: A single base separates this from a much larger clone, so it may be a read error. This chain links TRBV30 with TRBJ1-1; D unclear. Germline values: CDR1 GTSNPN, CDR2 SVGIG (reference sequence). The V gene lost 0 bases and the J gene lost 7 bases, with 6 bases spanning the gap. The CDR3 length is 11 residues. The CDR3 sequence: CAWSVAFEAFF. The CDR3 nucleotides are TGTGCCTGGAGTGTAGCTTTTGAAGCTTTCTTT.

The chain couples TRBV30 to TRBJ2-1, with a tentative D call TRBD2 (6 bases). V was cut by 4 bases and J by 10 bases, with 17 bases left in between. This CDR3 is 13 amino acids long. The germline V gene has CDR1 GTSNPN and CDR2 SVGIG (reference sequence). The DNA for the CDR3 is TGTGCCTGGATAGAACGGGAGAGGCACGAGCAGTTCTTC. As protein: CAWIERERHEQFF.

The CDR3, as DNA: TGTGCCAGCAGTTACTTAAATCCGGGGGCCGGTGAAGCTTTCTTT. It codes for CASSYLNPGAGEAFF. J is TRBJ1-1 and V is TRBV6-5; weak D call: TRBD1 (6 bases). This CDR3 comprises 15 residues. Between the trimmed V and J ends, which lost 1 base and 7 bases, there was a span of 16 bases. Germline CDR1 and CDR2: MNHEY and SVGAGI.

Concerning this clonotype itself: The junction shows a germline mismatch at one end, possibly a read error. The chain joins TRBV7-2 to TRBJ2-3; 8 bases align to TRBD1. CDR1 is SGHTA, CDR2 FQGNSA, per germline. The CDR3 spans 16 residues. CDR3 sequence reads: CATSPGTGASTDTQYF. The CDR3 nucleotides are TGTGCCACCAGCCCCGGGACAGGAGCTAGCACAGATACGCAGTATTTT.

The chain has TRBV5-6 and TRBJ2-3; possible D gene TRBD2, 6 bases. The CDR3 totals 15 residues. Germline lookup yields CDR1 SGHDT and CDR2 YYEEEE. The ends were cut back, 1 base at V and 5 bases at J, with 14 bases in the middle. The CDR3 spells CASSLSRGEEDTQYF. Here the CDR3 DNA reads TGTGCCAGCAGCTTGTCTCGCGGGGAGGAAGATACGCAGTATTTT.

In this sample, this clonotype is medium-sized. V and J are TRBV19 and TRBJ1-5, with a tentative D call TRBD1 (5 bases). The length of the CDR3 is 13 residues. Germline lookup yields CDR1 LNHDA and CDR2 SQIVND (reference sequence). Trimming left V 9 bases short and J 0 bases short, with 9 bases between. CDR3 nucleotides: TGTGCCAGCGGGGCTTATAGCAATCAGCCCCAGCATTTT. Translated: CASGAYSNQPQHF.

This chain links TRBV25-1 with TRBJ1-2; D gene ambiguous. The V gene lost 7 bases and the J gene lost 3 bases, with 15 bases spanning the gap. Germline V gene sequence: CDR1 MGHDK, CDR2 SYGVNS. This CDR3 is 14 amino acids long. In nucleotides, the CDR3 is TGTGCCAGCACCCCACCGGGCCGGGACTATGGCTACACCTTC. It translates to CASTPPGRDYGYTF.

This clonotype was picked up many times. In DNA, the CDR3 is TGTGCCAGCAGTTCCCAGAGGACAGGGAGAACTGAAGCTTTCTTT. Translation: CASSSQRTGRTEAFF. This chain links TRBV6-5 with TRBJ1-1; 8 bases are a match to TRBD1. Trimming cost V 4 bases and J 5 bases; bases outside gene matches: 9. Looked up from germline, CDR1 is MNHEY and CDR2 is SVGAGI. This CDR3 has 15 residues.

The V gene is TRBV7-9, the J gene TRBJ1-2, with D possibly matching TRBD1 (5 bases). Germline-derived CDR1 and CDR2 are SEHNR and FQNEAQ (reference sequence). The CDR3 length is 15 residues. V was shortened by 1 base and J by 4 bases, with 13 bases between the two germline ends. CDR3 residues: CASSLGGGPSYGYTF. The CDR3 nucleotides are TGTGCCAGCAGCTTAGGCGGGGGACCTTCCTATGGCTACACCTTC.

This clonotype is deemed medium-sized. The V and J genes are TRBV12-3 or TRBV12-4 and TRBJ2-2; 7 bases are a match to TRBD1. V shed 7 bases and J 5 bases; nucleotides not matched to a gene: 7. The length of the CDR3 is 14 residues. CDR3 amino acids: CASKDRVRTGELFF. For the CDR3, the DNA is TGTGCCAGCAAAGACAGGGTCCGGACCGGGGAGCTGTTTTTT.

With regard to this clonotype: A single base separates this from a much larger clone, so it may be a read error. The V call is TRBV6-2 or TRBV6-3, the J call TRBJ2-3, with a weak D call TRBD2 (6 bases). The V end was cut by 5 bases, the J end by 3 bases, with 15 bases between. Germline lookup yields CDR1 MNHEY and CDR2 SVGEGT. The CDR3 covers 15 residues. CDR3 bases: TGTGCCAGCAGTGAGTCATCGAGCGGGACAGATACGCAGTATTTT. Amino acid sequence: CASSESSSGTDTQYF.

This clonotype was picked up many times. The V call is TRBV6-1, the J call TRBJ1-1; 8 bases align to TRBD1. The germline V gene encodes CDR1 MNHNS and CDR2 SASEGT. The CDR3 is made up of 14 amino acids. V lost 6 bases to trimming and J lost 4 bases; unmatched junction nucleotides: 7. The CDR3 region is CASRPGTGFTEAFF. The DNA for the CDR3 is TGTGCCAGCAGACCTGGGACAGGATTCACTGAAGCTTTCTTT.

Sample share makes this clonotype medium-sized. The gene calls are TRBV5-6 and TRBJ2-7; D possibly corresponds to TRBD2 (5 bases). The CDR3 is 13 residues long. Germline CDR1 SGHDT, CDR2 YYEEEE. Trimming cost V 0 bases and J 3 bases, with 7 bases left between them. CDR3 sequence: CASSLGGYYEQYF. For the CDR3, the DNA is TGTGCCAGCAGCTTGGGCGGGTACTACGAGCAGTACTTC. The full variable domain, completed using reference TRBV5-6 and TRBJ2-7, is DAGVTQSPTHLIKTRGQQVTLRCSPKSGHDTVSWYQQALGQGPQFIFQYYEEEERQRGNFPDRFSGHQFPNYSSELNVNALLLGDSALYLCASSLGGYYEQYFGPGTRLTVT.

By frequency in the sample, this clonotype is medium-sized. The chain is built from TRBV12-3 or TRBV12-4 and TRBJ2-1; TRBD2 is a possible D gene (5 bases). Deletions cut 1 base from V and 0 bases from J, with 13 bases between. The CDR3 loop spans 17 amino acids. In DNA form, the CDR3 reads TGTGCCAGCAGTTTAGTAATAGCGCCGAGCTCCTACAATGAGCAGTTCTTC. Protein product: CASSLVIAPSSYNEQFF.